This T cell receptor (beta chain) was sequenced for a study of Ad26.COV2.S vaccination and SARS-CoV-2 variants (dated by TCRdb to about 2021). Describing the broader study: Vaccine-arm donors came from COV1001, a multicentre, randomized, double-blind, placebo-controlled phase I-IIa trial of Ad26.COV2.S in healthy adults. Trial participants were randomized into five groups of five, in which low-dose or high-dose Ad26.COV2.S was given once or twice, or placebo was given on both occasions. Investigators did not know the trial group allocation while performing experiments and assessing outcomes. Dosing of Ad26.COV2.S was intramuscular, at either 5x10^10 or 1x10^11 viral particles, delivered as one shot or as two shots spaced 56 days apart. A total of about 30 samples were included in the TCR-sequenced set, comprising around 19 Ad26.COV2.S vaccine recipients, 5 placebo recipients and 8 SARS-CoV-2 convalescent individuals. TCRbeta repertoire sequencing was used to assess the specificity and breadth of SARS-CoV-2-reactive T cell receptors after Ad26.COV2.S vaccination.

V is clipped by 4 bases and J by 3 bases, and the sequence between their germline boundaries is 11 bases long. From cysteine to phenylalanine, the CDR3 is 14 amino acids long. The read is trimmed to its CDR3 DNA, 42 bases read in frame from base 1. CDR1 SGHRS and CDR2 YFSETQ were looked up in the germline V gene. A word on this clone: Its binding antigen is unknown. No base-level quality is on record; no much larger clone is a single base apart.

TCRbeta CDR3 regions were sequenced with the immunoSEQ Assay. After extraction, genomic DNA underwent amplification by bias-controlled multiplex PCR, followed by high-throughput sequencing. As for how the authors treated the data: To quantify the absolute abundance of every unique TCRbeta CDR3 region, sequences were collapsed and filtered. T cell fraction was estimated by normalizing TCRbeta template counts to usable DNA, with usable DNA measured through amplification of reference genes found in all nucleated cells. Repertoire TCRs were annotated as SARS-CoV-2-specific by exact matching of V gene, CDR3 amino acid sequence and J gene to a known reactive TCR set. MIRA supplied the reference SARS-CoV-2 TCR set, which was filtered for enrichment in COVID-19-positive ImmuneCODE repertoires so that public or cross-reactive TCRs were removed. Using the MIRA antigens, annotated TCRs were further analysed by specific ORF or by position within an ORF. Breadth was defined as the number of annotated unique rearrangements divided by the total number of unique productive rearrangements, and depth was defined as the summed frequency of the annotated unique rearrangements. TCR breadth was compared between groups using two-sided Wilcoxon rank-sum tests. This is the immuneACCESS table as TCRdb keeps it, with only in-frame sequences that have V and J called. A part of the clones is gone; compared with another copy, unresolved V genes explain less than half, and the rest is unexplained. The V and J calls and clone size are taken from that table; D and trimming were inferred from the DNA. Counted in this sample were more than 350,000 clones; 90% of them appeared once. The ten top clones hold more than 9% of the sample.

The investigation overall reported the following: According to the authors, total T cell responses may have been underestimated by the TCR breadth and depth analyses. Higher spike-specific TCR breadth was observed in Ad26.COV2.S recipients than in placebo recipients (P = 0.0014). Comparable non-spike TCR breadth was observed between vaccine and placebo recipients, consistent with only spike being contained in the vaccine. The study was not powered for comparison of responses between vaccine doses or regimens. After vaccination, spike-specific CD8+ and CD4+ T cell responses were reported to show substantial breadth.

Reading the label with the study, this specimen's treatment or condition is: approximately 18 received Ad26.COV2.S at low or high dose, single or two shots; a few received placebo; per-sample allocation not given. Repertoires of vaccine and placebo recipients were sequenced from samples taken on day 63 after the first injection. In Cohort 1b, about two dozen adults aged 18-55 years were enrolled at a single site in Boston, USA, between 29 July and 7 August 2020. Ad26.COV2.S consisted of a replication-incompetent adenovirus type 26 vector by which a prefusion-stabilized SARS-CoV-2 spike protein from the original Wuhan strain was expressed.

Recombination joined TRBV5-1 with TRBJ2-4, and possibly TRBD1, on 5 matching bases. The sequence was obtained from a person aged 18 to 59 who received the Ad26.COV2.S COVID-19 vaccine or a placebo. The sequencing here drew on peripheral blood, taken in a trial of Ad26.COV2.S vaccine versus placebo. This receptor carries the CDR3 CASSLGVGKNIQYF. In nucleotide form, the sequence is TGCGCCAGCAGCCTAGGGGTGGGCAAAAACATTCAGTACTTC.